Reported below is one T cell receptor (beta chain). This sample was included in a study of blood T cell repertoires in COVID-19. Repertoires were generated with immunoSEQ multiplex PCR, while TCRdb's copy carries only in-frame clones and drops some. The table has roughly 13,000 clones, over 65% seen once. The sequenced material came from peripheral blood. This TCR derives from a middle-aged man with active or convalescent COVID-19.

In DNA, the CDR3 is TGTGCCAGCAGCTTTGACTCGAACACTGAAGCTTTCTTT. Translation gives CASSFDSNTEAFF. The gene calls are TRBV13 and TRBJ1-1; no reliable D call. Deletions cut 3 bases from V and 1 base from J, with 6 bases between. This CDR3 contains 13 residues. Per germline, CDR1 PRHDT and CDR2 FYEKMQ (reference sequence).